The 21 T cell receptor beta chains listed next were all sequenced from one sample in a study of T cell clonality in common variable immunodeficiency. Study-wide results and limits: Common variable immunodeficiency TCR beta sequences reportedly had fewer deletions and N-nucleotide insertions.

Profiled with immunoSEQ multiplex PCR; TCRdb holds only in-frame clones, not every one. The sample has about 15,000 clones, none seen only once. Their target antigens are unknown. Material: peripheral blood mononuclear cells. The receptors stem from a human donor with common variable immunodeficiency.

The sequenced part of the CDR3 DNA is TGTGCCAGCAGCTTATGGACAGGGAACACCGGGGAG. This gives the protein CASSLWTGNTGE. The whole CDR3 sequence reads CASSLWTGNTGELFF. J is TRBJ2-2 and V is TRBV7-9, with 7 bases identical to TRBD1. From the germline J gene comes the end of the CDR3, since the read stops 3 residues before it. The CDR3 is made up of 15 amino acids. CDR1 and CDR2 from the germline V gene are SEHNR and FQNEAQ (reference sequence). Germline trimming cut 2 bases from V and 1 base from J; bases unmatched to any gene: 1.

Comments on this clone: The read halts 3 residues ahead of the CDR3 end, with the missing end drawn from the germline J gene. The chain combines TRBV7-9 with TRBJ2-1, with 7 bases matching TRBD2. Germline V gives CDR1 SEHNR, CDR2 FQNEAQ (reference sequence). Trimming removed 5 bases from V and 7 bases from J; junction bases left unmatched: 8. The CDR3 length is 14 residues. The CDR3 sequence: CASSTGRAGNEQFF. The sequenced CDR3 bases are TGTGCCAGCAGCACGGGACGAGCGGGGAATGAG.

As for this clone: The sequence runs out 3 residues before the end of the CDR3; the remainder is reconstructed from the germline J gene. The chain employs TRBV5-1 and TRBJ2-1; 9 nucleotides match TRBD2. The CDR3 has 15 residues. J was trimmed by 4 bases and V by 1 base; bases with no gene match: 3. CDR1 SGHRS and CDR2 YFSETQ come from the germline V gene. The CDR3 region is CASSLRSGSYNEQFF. The DNA read from the CDR3 is TGCGCCAGCAGCTTGCGTAGCGGGAGTTACAATGAG.

This clone was observed a handful of times. The CDR3 is cut off 3 residues early in the read; its end comes from the germline J gene. This chain links TRBV19 with TRBJ1-2; weak D call: TRBD1 (6 bases). The CDR3 contains 14 residues. Germline values: CDR1 LNHDA, CDR2 SQIVND (reference sequence). The CDR3 loop is CASRNRVLSAGYTF. The sequenced CDR3 bases are TGTGCCAGTAGGAACAGGGTTCTGAGTGCAGGC.

As concerns this clone: The observed sequence ends 3 residues before the CDR3 terminus, with the missing tail filled in from the germline J gene. V and J are TRBV2 and TRBJ1-2, with TRBD1 matching over 9 bases. The CDR3 consists of 12 residues. In germline, CDR1 is SNHLY, CDR2 FYNNEI. The part of the CDR3 DNA that was read is TGTGCCCCTGAGAGGACAGGGGACGGC. This sequence encodes CAPERTGDG. The full CDR3 protein is CAPERTGDGYTF.

Comment on this clone: The CDR3 end falls 3 residues outside the read, so it is completed with the germline J gene. The V and J genes are TRBV7-9 and TRBJ2-6, with 8 nucleotides matching TRBD2. CDR3 length equals 15 residues. The trim removed 8 bases at V and 0 bases at J, leaving 3 bases unmatched. The germline V gene encodes CDR1 SEHNR and CDR2 FQNEAQ (reference sequence). The covered CDR3 bases are TGTGCCAGCCTCGGGGGGGACTCTGGGGCCAACGTC. The encoded protein is CASLGGDSGANV. From start to end, the CDR3 is CASLGGDSGANVLTF.

This clone has a count of ten or more. The junction and the germline gene differ at one end; a read error may be behind it. Read data end 3 residues before the CDR3 end; the end is taken from the germline J gene. This rearrangement joins TRBV4-2 to TRBJ2-1, with 10 bases lining up with TRBD2. The CDR3 totals 17 residues. Per germline, CDR1 LGHNA and CDR2 YNFKEQ. The CDR3 is CASSPFGLAEVNNEQFF. Incomplete CDR3 DNA: TGCGCCAGCAGCCCATTCGGACTAGCGGAAGTTAACAATGAG.

Concerning this clone itself: The CDR3 extends 3 residues past the end of the read, so its final part is completed from the germline J gene. This chain links TRBV6-2 or TRBV6-3 with TRBJ1-1, with unresolved D. The CDR3 runs to 15 residues. V was shortened by 2 bases and J by 1 base, with 11 bases between the two germline ends. The germline gives CDR1 MNHEY, CDR2 SVGEGT. CDR3 DNA, as far as it was read: TGTGCCAGCAGTTACGATTGGGCTGGGAACACTGAA. This encodes CASSYDWAGNTE. The whole CDR3 is CASSYDWAGNTEAFF.

This clone was counted only a few times. Sequencing ends 3 residues short of the CDR3 end; the germline J gene provides the rest. This rearrangement joins TRBV6-2 or TRBV6-3 to TRBJ2-7, with TRBD1 matching 9 bases. J was trimmed by 2 bases and V by 5 bases; bases with no gene match: 4. The CDR3 length is 14 residues. The V gene's germline CDR1 is MNHEY and CDR2 SVGEGT. CDR3 bases read: TGTGCCAGCAGTCCCGGGACAGGGCCCTACGAG. Translated: CASSPGTGPYE. The full CDR3 is CASSPGTGPYEQYF.

This clone was recorded a few times. The observed sequence ends 3 residues before the CDR3 terminus, with the missing tail filled in from the germline J gene. V and J are TRBV7-8 and TRBJ2-1, with 9 nucleotides matching TRBD1. The germline CDR1 and CDR2 sequences are SGHVS and FQNEAQ. Unmatched junction bases numbered 7, after V lost 7 bases and J lost 6 bases. This CDR3 region has 14 residues. The CDR3 reads CASTRDRDSNEQFF. Partial CDR3 DNA: TGTGCCAGCACCCGGGACAGGGATAGCAATGAG. Supplemented by reference TRBV7-8 and TRBJ2-1, the full variable domain reads GAGVSQSPRYKVAKRGQDVALRCDPISGHVSLFWYQQALGQGPEFLTYFQNEAQLDKSGLPSDRFFAERPEGSVSTLKIQRTQQEDSAVYLCASTRDRDSNEQFFGPGTRLTVL.

Concerning this clone itself: With the read ending 3 residues before the CDR3 end, the germline J gene is used to fill in that end. This chain links TRBV7-6 with TRBJ2-7, with 7 bases that match TRBD1. CDR1 SGHVS and CDR2 FNYEAQ come from the germline V gene. The CDR3 is made up of 17 amino acids. V lost 2 bases and J lost 1; bases outside the gene matches: 11. The DNA read from the CDR3 is TGTGCCAGCAGCTTATTCATCTGGGACAGAAGGTCCTACGAG. Translating gives CASSLFIWDRRSYE. Given in full, the CDR3 is CASSLFIWDRRSYEQYF. The whole variable domain, filled in from reference TRBV7-6 and TRBJ2-7, reads GAGVSQSPRYKVTKRGQDVALRCDPISGHVSLYWYRQALGQGPEFLTYFNYEAQQDKSGLPNDRFSAERPEGSISTLTIQRTEQRDSAMYRCASSLFIWDRRSYEQYFGPGTRLTVT.

Details on this clone: The read halts 3 residues ahead of the CDR3 end, with the missing end drawn from the germline J gene. The rearrangement uses TRBV30 and TRBJ1-5; D possibly corresponds to TRBD1 (6 bases). Germline V gene data show CDR1 as GTSNPN and CDR2 as SVGIG (reference sequence). The V and J ends lost 3 bases and 1 base respectively, with 10 bases between them. The CDR3 is made up of 14 amino acids. CDR3 in amino acids: CAWSQGKSNQPQHF. Partial CDR3 DNA: TGTGCCTGGAGCCAGGGGAAGAGCAATCAGCCC.

A note on this clone: With the read ending 3 residues before the CDR3 end, the germline J gene is used to fill in that end. V gene TRBV19 combines with J gene TRBJ2-1; TRBD2 matches 11 bases. Germline V CDR1 and CDR2: LNHDA, SQIVND (reference sequence). With V trimmed by 9 bases and J by 8 bases, 15 bases remained unmatched. CDR3 size: 16 residues. The sequenced part of the CDR3 DNA is TGTGCCAGCGTAAGAATAGCGGGAGGGCCAATCGATGAG. The encoded protein is CASVRIAGGPIDE. The entire CDR3 reads CASVRIAGGPIDEQFF.

The CDR3 bases that were read are TGTGCCAGCAATAAGGGACAGGGGGTGGGCAATCAGCCC. This sequence encodes CASNKGQGVGNQP. From start to end, the CDR3 is CASNKGQGVGNQPQHF. The chain has TRBV6-2 or TRBV6-3 and TRBJ1-5; 11 nucleotides agree with TRBD1. Coverage ceases 3 residues before the CDR3 finishes, and the germline J gene fills in the end. Trimming removed 7 bases from V and 2 bases from J; junction bases left unmatched: 7. The CDR3 is 16 residues long. Germline CDR1 is MNHEY and CDR2 is SVGEGT.

Only a few counts were recorded for this clone. Read coverage stops 3 residues before the CDR3 terminus; the germline J gene supplies the remainder. This chain links TRBV30 with TRBJ1-4; 7 bases are a match to TRBD1. V trimming: 3 bases; J trimming: 2 bases; junction bases outside the gene matches: 6. CDR1 and CDR2 (germline): GTSNPN, SVGIG (reference sequence). The length of the CDR3 is 15 residues. Partial CDR3 DNA: TGTGCCTGGAGGACAGGGAGATCCACTAATGAAAAA. This gives the protein CAWRTGRSTNEK. The full CDR3 reads CAWRTGRSTNEKLFF.

A few counts support this clone. The DNA ends 3 residues before the CDR3 does, and the rest of the CDR3 is filled in from the germline J gene. The J gene is TRBJ2-1, the V gene TRBV11-3; a possible D gene is TRBD2 (5 bases). V gave up 5 bases and J gave up 3 bases, with 11 bases separating them. Germline lookup yields CDR1 SGHNT and CDR2 YENEEA. The CDR3 is 14 amino acids. The DNA read from the CDR3 is TGTGCCAGCAGCACGTATGAGGGCTACAATGAG. Protein product: CASSTYEGYNE. The full-length CDR3 reads as CASSTYEGYNEQFF.

Details on this clone: The CDR3 end is not reached by the read, which stops 3 residues before it; the germline J gene fills it in. This chain connects TRBV7-9 to TRBJ1-2, with D tentatively TRBD1 (6 bases). Trimming left V 8 bases short and J 5 bases short, with 15 bases between. In germline, CDR1 is SEHNR, CDR2 FQNEAQ (reference sequence). The CDR3 is made up of 13 amino acids. The covered CDR3 bases are TGTGCCAGCTCGAATCCGGACAGATATGGC. Residues: CASSNPDRYG. The full CDR3 reads CASSNPDRYGYTF.

About this clone: The read finishes 3 residues shy of the CDR3 end, and the germline J gene is used to complete it. V gene TRBV2 combines with J gene TRBJ2-7; D gene ambiguous. Trimming pared 8 bases from V and 3 bases from J, leaving 8 bases between. Germline CDR1 is SNHLY and CDR2 is FYNNEI. The CDR3 consists of 11 residues. Incomplete CDR3 DNA: TGTGCCAGCCGCGGCAGCTACGAG. It translates to CASRGSYE. The complete CDR3 protein is CASRGSYEQYF. The full variable domain, rest sourced from reference TRBV2 and TRBJ2-7, is EPEVTQTPSHQVTQMGQEVILRCVPISNHLYFYWYRQILGQKVEFLVSFYNNEISEKSEIFDDQFSVERPDGSNFTLKIRSTKLEDSAMYFCASRGSYEQYFGPGTRLTVT.

This clone has ten or more counts. The CDR3 end lies 3 residues beyond the end of the read and is filled in from the germline J gene. This rearrangement joins TRBV29-1 to TRBJ1-2; a possible D gene is TRBD1 (5 bases). The CDR3 totals 12 residues. CDR1 is SQVTM and CDR2 is ANQGSEA in the germline V gene. This CDR3 is CSVADSRMSYTF. The part of the CDR3 DNA that was read is TGCAGCGTGGCCGACAGTCGTATGAGC.

The sample holds many counts of this clone. CDR3: CASRLSWQNTEAFF. The sequenced CDR3 bases are TGCGCCAGCCGACTTTCATGGCAGAACACTGAA. The chain links TRBV5-1 to TRBJ1-1; D remains unclear. The CDR3 end lies 3 residues beyond the end of the read and is filled in from the germline J gene. Trimming left V 7 bases short and J 1 base short, with 14 bases between. Germline V gene data show CDR1 as SGHRS and CDR2 as YFSETQ. CDR3 length equals 14 residues.

This clone was counted only a few times. Read data end 3 residues before the CDR3 end; the end is taken from the germline J gene. J is TRBJ2-7 and V is TRBV7-2, with 14 bases lining up with TRBD2. Trimming cost V 5 bases and J 6 bases; bases outside gene matches: 6. Germline V gene lookup returns CDR1 SGHTA and CDR2 FQGNSA. There are 15 residues in the CDR3. CDR3 DNA, as far as it was read: TGTGCCAGCAGCGAGGGACTAGCGGGGGTTGGCGAG. Amino acids: CASSEGLAGVGE. The full CDR3 protein reads CASSEGLAGVGEQYF.